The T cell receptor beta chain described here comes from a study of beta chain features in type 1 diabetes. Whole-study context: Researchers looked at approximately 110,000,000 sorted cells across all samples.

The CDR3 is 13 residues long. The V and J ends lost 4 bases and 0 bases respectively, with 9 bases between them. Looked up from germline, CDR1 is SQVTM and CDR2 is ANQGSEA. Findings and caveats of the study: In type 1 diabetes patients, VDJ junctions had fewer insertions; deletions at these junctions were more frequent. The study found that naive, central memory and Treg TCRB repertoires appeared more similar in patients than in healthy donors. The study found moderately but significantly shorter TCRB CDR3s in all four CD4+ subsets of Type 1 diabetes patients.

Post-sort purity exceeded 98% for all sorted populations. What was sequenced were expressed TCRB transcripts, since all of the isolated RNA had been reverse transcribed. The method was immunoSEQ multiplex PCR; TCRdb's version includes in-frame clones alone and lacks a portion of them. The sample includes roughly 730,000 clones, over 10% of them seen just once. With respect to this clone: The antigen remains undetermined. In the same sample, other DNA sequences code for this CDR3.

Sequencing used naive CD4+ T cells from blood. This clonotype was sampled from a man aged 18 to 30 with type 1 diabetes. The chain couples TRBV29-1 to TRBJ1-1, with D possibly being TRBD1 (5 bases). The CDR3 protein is CSVGGTLNTEAFF. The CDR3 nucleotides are TGCAGCGTTGGCGGGACCTTGAACACTGAAGCTTTCTTT.